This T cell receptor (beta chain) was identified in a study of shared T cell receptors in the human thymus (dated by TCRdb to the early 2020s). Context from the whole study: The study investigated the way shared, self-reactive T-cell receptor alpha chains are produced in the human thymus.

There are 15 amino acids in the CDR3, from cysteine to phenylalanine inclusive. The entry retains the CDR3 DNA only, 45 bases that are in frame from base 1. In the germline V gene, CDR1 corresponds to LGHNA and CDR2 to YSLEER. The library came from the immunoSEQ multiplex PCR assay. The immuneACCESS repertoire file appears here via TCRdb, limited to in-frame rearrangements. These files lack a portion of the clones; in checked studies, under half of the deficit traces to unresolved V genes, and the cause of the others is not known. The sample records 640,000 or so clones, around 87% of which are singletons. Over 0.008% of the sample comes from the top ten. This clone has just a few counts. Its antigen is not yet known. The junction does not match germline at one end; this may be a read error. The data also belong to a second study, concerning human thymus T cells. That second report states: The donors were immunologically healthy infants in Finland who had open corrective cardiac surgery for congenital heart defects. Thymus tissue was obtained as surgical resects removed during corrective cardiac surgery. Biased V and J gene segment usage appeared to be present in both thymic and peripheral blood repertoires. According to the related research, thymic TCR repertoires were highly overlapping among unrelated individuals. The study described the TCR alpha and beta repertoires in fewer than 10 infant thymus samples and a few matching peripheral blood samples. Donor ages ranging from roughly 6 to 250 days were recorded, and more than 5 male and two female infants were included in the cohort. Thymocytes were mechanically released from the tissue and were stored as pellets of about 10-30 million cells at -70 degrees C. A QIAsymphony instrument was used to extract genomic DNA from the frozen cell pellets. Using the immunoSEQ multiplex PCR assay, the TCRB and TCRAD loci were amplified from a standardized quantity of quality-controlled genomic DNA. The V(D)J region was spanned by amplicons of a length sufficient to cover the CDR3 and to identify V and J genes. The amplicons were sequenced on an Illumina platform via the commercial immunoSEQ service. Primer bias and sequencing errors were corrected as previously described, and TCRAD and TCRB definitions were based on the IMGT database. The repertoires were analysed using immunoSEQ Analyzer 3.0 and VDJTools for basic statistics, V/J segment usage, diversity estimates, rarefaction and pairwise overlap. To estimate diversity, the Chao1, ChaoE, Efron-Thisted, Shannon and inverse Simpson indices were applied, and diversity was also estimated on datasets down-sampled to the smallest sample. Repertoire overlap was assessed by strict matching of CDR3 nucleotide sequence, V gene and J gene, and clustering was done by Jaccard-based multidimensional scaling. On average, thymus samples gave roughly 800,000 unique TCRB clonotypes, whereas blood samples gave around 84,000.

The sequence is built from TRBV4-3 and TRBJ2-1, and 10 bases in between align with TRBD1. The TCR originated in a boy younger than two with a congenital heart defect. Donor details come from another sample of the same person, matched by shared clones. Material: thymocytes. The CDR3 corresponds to CASSQDRGLDNEQFF. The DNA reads TGCGCCAGCAGTCAAGACAGGGGGCTGGACAATGAGCAGTTCTTC.